This TCR beta chain is from a study of T cell responses to AZD1222 COVID-19 vaccine. General observations from the study: Donors skewed white British and female; clonal diversity was possibly underestimated. Baseline serostatus was positive in only a handful of AZD1222 recipients. CD4 TCRs associated with vaccination spanned spike, dominating at 160-218 and 743-854. Spike-specific TCR breadth and depth went up after people got two AZD1222 doses.

On this clone itself: Antigen specificity is unknown.

This CDR3 comprises 18 residues. From germline, CDR1 is SGHNT and CDR2 YYREEE (reference sequence). J lost 6 bases, V lost 2 bases, and 16 bases had no gene match. Here immunoSEQ multiplex PCR was the method, and the copy in TCRdb shows in-frame clones only, minus some. The repertoire includes some 120,000 clones, 90% of them detected once, and approximately 7.5% sits in the top ten. The rearrangement joins TRBV5-4 to TRBJ2-2; TRBD2 matches 7 bases. Here the sequenced sample was peripheral blood, taken on day 0 of AZD1222 vaccination. This TCR was recovered from an adult in good health. CDR3 sequence (DNA): TGTGCCAGCAGCTTAGGACTAGATTTTTGGGGGTCCGCCGGGGAGCTGTTTTTT. It yields the protein CASSLGLDFWGSAGELFF.